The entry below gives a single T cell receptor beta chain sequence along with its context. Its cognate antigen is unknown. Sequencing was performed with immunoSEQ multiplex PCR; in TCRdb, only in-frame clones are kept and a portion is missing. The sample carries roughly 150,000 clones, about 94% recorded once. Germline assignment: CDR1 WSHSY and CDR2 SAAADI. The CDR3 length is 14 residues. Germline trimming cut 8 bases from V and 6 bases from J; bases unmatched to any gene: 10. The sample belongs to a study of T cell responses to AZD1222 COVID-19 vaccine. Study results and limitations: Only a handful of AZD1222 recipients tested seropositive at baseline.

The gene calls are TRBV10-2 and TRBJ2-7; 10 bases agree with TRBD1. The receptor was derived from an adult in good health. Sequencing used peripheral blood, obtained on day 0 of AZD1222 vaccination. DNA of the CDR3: TGCGCCAGCGAGACCGGGACAGGGGTTGGCGAGCAGTACTTC. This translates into CASETGTGVGEQYF.